The table lists the clone carrying this TCR beta chain with a few counts. From the 5' RACE reads, TCRdb called clonotypes with MiXCR, one entry per CDR3 protein. The table includes around 30,000 distinct CDR3 sequences, around a quarter detected once. The germline V and J ends were trimmed by 1 base and 2 bases, with 11 bases remaining between them. The CDR3 covers 15 residues. Germline CDR1 SGHRS, CDR2 YFSETQ. Source material: memory CD4+ T cells sorted from blood. The subset denotes: memory CD4+ T cells, CD4+CD45RO+CD25-. This sequence originates from a female donor with breast cancer. The V call is TRBV5-1, the J call TRBJ2-3; D unresolved. The DNA of the CDR3 is TGCGCCAGCAGCTTGTTACAGATTCACACAGATACGCAGTATTTT. Translation: CASSLLQIHTDTQYF.